This paragraph reports one T cell receptor (beta chain). Its antigen remains unidentified. A much larger clone lies a single base off, so this may be a read error. The data were taken from a study of T-cell reconstitution after alpha-beta-depleted transplantation in children (dated by TCRdb to about 2016). Notes on the research overall: The study quantitatively tracked T-cell immune reconstitution after TCRalphabeta/CD19-depleted allogeneic hematopoietic cell transplantation in children using TCR repertoire profiling.

Library construction relied on PCR. The sequencer was an Illumina HiSeq 2500. TCR libraries were prepared with molecular barcoding, using unique molecular identifiers to normalize TCRbeta repertoire quantification. TCRdb cleaned the public reads at Q25 with fastp, built clones with MiXCR and kept in-frame beta chains. Here each entry gathers all rows of one CDR3 protein and keeps the most common genes and DNA. In this sample the table shows about 350,000 distinct CDR3 sequences, roughly 14% of which occur a single time. Clones ranked in the top ten supply over 3.5% of the sample. This specimen consisted of PBMCs, obtained from the stem cell graft. This TCR derives from a human donor who donated a stem cell graft to a child with Fanconi anemia.

The CDR3 corresponds to CTSSALLGDITNEQYF. The nucleotide sequence reads as follows: TGTACCAGCAGTGCTCTACTCGGAGATATTACGAACGAGCAGTACTTC. This sequence uses TRBV2 and TRBJ2-7; the D gene remains uncertain. Measured from the cysteine to the phenylalanine, the CDR3 is 16 residues long. Only the CDR3 portion is preserved as DNA: 48 bases, with reading frame beginning at the first base. Reading the germline V gene gives CDR1 SNHLY and CDR2 FYNNEI.